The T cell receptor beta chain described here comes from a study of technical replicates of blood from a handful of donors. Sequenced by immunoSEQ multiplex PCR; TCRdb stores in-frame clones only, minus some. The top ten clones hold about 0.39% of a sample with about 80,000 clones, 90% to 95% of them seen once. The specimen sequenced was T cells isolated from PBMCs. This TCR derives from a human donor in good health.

The CDR3 sequence is CASQSGTGANVLTF. CDR3 coding DNA: TGTGCCAGCCAATCAGGGACTGGGGCCAACGTCCTGACTTTC. The V gene is TRBV6-1, the J gene TRBJ2-6; tentatively, D is TRBD1 (5 bases). The ends were cut back, 8 bases at V and 2 bases at J, with 10 bases in the middle. The germline V gene encodes CDR1 MNHNS and CDR2 SASEGT. CDR3 length: 14 amino acids.